Shown below are 14 T cell receptor beta chains from a single sample sequenced in a study of monozygotic twins with inflammatory bowel disease. TCRdb re-called the 5' RACE reads; one entry per CDR3 protein, DNA not given. The sample has about 110,000 distinct CDR3 sequences. Material: blood. The receptors come from a human donor with ulcerative colitis or Crohn's disease, or a healthy co-twin of an affected twin (not recorded which).

The gene calls are TRBV11-1 and TRBJ2-3; TCRdb's D gene call, TRBD2, goes unchecked for lack of DNA. The CDR3 is made up of 15 amino acids. Per the germline V gene, CDR1 is SGHAT and CDR2 is FQDESV (reference sequence). CDR3: CASSLGLAREDTQYF.

The rearrangement joins TRBV2 to TRBJ2-7; TCRdb's assignment of TRBD1 cannot be checked, as there is no DNA. Germline-derived CDR1 and CDR2 are SNHLY and FYNNEI. The CDR3 is made up of 12 amino acids. The CDR3 is CAIRTQTYEQYF.

The chain combines TRBV4-3 with TRBJ2-7; as DNA is missing, the TRBD1 call by TCRdb cannot be tested. Germline assignment: CDR1 LGHNA and CDR2 YSLEER. The CDR3 contains 15 residues. This CDR3 is CASSQEDRGLYEQYF.

The chain employs TRBV28 and TRBJ2-5; TCRdb designates TRBD1, a call that cannot be tested without DNA. Germline CDR1 MDHEN, CDR2 SYDVKM. The length of the CDR3 is 13 residues. CDR3 protein: CASGQGVVETQYF.

This rearrangement joins TRBV2 to TRBJ2-7. Germline CDR1 reads SNHLY; CDR2 reads FYNNEI. This CDR3 is built from 13 residues. CDR3 sequence: CASRESENYEQYF.

This rearrangement joins TRBV4-1 to TRBJ1-4. In germline, CDR1 is MGHRA, CDR2 YSYEKL. This CDR3 spans 14 amino acids. CDR3 region: CASSGLATNEKLFF.

The chain combines TRBV5-4 with TRBJ1-4; TCRdb calls TRBD1, which cannot be checked without DNA. The V gene's germline CDR1 is SGHNT and CDR2 YYREEE (reference sequence). CDR3 length equals 14 residues. CDR3: CASARGGRNEKLFF. The full variable domain, in which reference TRBV5-4 and TRBJ1-4 provide the parts outside the CDR3, is ETGVTQSPTHLIKTRGQQVTLRCSSQSGHNTVSWYQQALGQGPQFIFQYYREEENGRGNFPPRFSGLQFPNYSSELNVNALELDDSALYLCASARGGRNEKLFFGSGTQLSVL.

This chain joins TRBV7-2 and TRBJ2-1; TCRdb calls TRBD1, which cannot be checked without DNA. Germline CDR1 reads SGHTA; CDR2 reads FQGNSA. The CDR3 is 14 amino acids. The CDR3 region is CAGSLGRAYNEQFF.

The rearrangement uses TRBV5-4 and TRBJ2-7; TCRdb outputs TRBD1, but without DNA this stays unchecked. CDR1 SGHNT and CDR2 YYREEE come from the germline V gene (reference sequence). The CDR3 consists of 16 residues. CDR3 sequence: CASSLDAGRFSYEQYF. The full variable domain, rest sourced from reference TRBV5-4 and TRBJ2-7, is ETGVTQSPTHLIKTRGQQVTLRCSSQSGHNTVSWYQQALGQGPQFIFQYYREEENGRGNFPPRFSGLQFPNYSSELNVNALELDDSALYLCASSLDAGRFSYEQYFGPGTRLTVT.

This CDR3 reads CASEGQVDDTQYF. This rearrangement joins TRBV28 to TRBJ2-3; absent DNA, TCRdb's TRBD1 call cannot be checked. There are 13 residues in the CDR3. CDR1 is MDHEN, CDR2 SYDVKM, per germline.

Judged by frequency, this clonotype is medium-sized. The rearrangement links TRBV9 to TRBJ2-1; checking the TCRdb D call of TRBD2 is not possible without DNA. This CDR3 comprises 16 residues. Germline values: CDR1 SGDLS, CDR2 YYNGEE. The CDR3 here is CASSRIALSSYNEQFF.

The chain uses TRBV5-6 and TRBJ2-3. The CDR3 runs 14 residues. In germline, CDR1 is SGHDT, CDR2 YYEEEE. CDR3 residues: CASSFGLVTDTQYF.

The CDR3 loop reads CASSLVVGRGGSYEQYF. The chain joins TRBV5-1 to TRBJ2-7; absent DNA, TCRdb's TRBD1 call cannot be checked. This CDR3 has 17 amino acids. Germline CDR1 is SGHRS and CDR2 is YFSETQ. Combining the CDR3 with reference TRBV5-1 and TRBJ2-7 gives the whole variable domain KAGVTQTPRYLIKTRGQQVTLSCSPISGHRSVSWYQQTPGQGLQFLFEYFSETQRNKGNFPGRFSGRQFSNSRSEMNVSTLELGDSALYLCASSLVVGRGGSYEQYFGPGTRLTVT.

The chain carries TRBV5-1 and TRBJ2-1. The CDR3 spans 12 residues. From germline, CDR1 is SGHRS and CDR2 YFSETQ. The CDR3 loop reads CASRWGYNEQFF.